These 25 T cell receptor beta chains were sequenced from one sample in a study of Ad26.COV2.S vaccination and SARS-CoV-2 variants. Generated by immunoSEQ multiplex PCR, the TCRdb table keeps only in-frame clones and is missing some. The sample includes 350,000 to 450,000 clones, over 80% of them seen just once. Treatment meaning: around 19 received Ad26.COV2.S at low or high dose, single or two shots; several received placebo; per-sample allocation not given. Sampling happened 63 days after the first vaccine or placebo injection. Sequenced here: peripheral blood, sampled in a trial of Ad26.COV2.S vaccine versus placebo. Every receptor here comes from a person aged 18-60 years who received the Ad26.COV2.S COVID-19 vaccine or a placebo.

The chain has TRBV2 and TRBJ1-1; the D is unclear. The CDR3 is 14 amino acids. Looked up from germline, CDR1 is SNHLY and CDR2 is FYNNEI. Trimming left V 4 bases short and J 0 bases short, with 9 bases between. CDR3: CASSVRVMNTEAFF. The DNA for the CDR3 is TGTGCCAGCAGTGTAAGAGTCATGAACACTGAAGCTTTCTTT.

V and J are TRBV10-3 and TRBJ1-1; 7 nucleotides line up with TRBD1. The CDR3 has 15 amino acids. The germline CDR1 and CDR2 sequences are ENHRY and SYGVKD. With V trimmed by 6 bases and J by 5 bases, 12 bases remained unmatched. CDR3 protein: CAIRQGLGSSTEAFF. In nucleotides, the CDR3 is TGTGCCATCAGACAGGGGCTCGGTTCTTCGACTGAAGCTTTCTTT.

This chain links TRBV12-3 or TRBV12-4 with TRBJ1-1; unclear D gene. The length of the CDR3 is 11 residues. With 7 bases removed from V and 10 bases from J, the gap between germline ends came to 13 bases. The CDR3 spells CASIGLRLAFF. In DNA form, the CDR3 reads TGTGCCAGCATCGGACTCCGATTAGCTTTCTTT.

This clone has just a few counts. The CDR3 here is CSVVDNTSDLNQPQHF. The CDR3 coding sequence is TGCAGCGTTGTGGATAACACGTCGGACTTAAATCAGCCCCAGCATTTT. The chain couples TRBV29-1 to TRBJ1-5, with no clear D. Germline assignment: CDR1 SQVTM and CDR2 ANQGSEA. V was pared by 4 bases and J by 4 bases, with 20 bases between. The CDR3 is 16 residues long. Together with reference TRBV29-1 and TRBJ1-5, the CDR3 gives the full variable domain: SAVISQKPSRDICQRGTSLTIQCQVDSQVTMMFWYRQQPGQSLTLIATANQGSEATYESGFVIDKFPISRPNLTFSTLTVSNMSPEDSSIYLCSVVDNTSDLNQPQHFGDGTRLSIL.

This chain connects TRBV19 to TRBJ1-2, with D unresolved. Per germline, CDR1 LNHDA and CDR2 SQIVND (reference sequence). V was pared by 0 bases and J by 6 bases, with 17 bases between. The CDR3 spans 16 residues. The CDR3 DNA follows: TGTGCCAGTAGTATAGAAAGGGCGCCTAACCGCCATGGCTACACCTTC. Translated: CASSIERAPNRHGYTF.

The CDR3 DNA sequence: TGTGCCAGCAGTTACGACAGGGTCAAAGGGGATGGCTACACCTTC. Its protein product is CASSYDRVKGDGYTF. The V and J genes are TRBV6-2 or TRBV6-3 and TRBJ1-2, with 7 bases aligning to TRBD1. Germline V lookup: CDR1 MNHEY, CDR2 SVGEGT. The CDR3 length is 15 residues. J was trimmed by 6 bases and V by 2 bases; bases with no gene match: 9.

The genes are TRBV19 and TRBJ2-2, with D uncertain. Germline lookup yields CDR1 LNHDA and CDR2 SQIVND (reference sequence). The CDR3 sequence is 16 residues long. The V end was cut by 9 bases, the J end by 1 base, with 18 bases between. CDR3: CASGLRRGKNTGELFF. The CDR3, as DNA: TGTGCCAGCGGTTTGCGTAGAGGAAAGAACACCGGGGAGCTGTTTTTT.

The CDR3 reads CASSGSRQGALRYEQYF. CDR3 bases: TGCGCCAGCAGCGGCAGCCGACAGGGGGCACTCCGGTACGAGCAGTACTTC. The chain recombines TRBV5-1 with TRBJ2-7, with 10 bases lining up with TRBD1. The CDR3 consists of 17 residues. CDR1 is SGHRS, CDR2 YFSETQ, per germline. With V trimmed by 4 bases and J by 4 bases, 14 bases remained unmatched.

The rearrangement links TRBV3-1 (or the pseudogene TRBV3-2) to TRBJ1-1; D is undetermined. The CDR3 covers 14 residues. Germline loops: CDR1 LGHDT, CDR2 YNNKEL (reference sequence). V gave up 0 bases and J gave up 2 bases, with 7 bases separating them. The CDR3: CASSQDRGNTEAFF. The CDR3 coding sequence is TGTGCCAGCAGCCAAGACCGGGGTAACACTGAAGCTTTCTTT.

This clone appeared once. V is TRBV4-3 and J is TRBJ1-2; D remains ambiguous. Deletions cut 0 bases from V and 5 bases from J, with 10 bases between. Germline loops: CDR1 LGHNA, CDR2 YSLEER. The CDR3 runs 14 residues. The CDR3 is CASSQERWAYGYTF. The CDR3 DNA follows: TGCGCCAGCAGCCAAGAGAGGTGGGCGTATGGCTACACCTTC.

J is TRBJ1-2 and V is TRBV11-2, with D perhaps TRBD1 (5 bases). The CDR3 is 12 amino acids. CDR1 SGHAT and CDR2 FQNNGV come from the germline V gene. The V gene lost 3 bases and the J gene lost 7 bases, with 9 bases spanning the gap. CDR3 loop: CASSFQGLGYTF. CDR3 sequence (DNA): TGTGCCAGCAGCTTCCAGGGCCTTGGCTACACCTTC.

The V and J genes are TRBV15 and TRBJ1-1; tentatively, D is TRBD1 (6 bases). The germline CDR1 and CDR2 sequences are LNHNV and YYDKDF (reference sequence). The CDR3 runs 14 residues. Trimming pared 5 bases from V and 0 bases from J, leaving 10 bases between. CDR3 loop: CATSGRTVNTEAFF. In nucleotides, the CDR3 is TGTGCCACCAGCGGGCGGACAGTGAACACTGAAGCTTTCTTT.

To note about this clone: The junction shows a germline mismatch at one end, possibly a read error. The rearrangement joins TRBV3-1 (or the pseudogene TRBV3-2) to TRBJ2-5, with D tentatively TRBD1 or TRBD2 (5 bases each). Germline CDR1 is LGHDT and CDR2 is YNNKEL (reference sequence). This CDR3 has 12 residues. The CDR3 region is CASSQEASGPHF. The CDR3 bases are TGTGCCAGCAGCCAAGAGGCATCGGGGCCCCACTTC.

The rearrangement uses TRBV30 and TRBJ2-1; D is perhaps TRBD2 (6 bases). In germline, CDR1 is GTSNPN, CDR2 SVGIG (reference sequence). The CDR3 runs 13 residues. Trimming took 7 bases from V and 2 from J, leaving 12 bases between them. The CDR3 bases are TGTGCCTTAGGACTAAATCCCTACAATGAGCAGTTCTTC. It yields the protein CALGLNPYNEQFF.

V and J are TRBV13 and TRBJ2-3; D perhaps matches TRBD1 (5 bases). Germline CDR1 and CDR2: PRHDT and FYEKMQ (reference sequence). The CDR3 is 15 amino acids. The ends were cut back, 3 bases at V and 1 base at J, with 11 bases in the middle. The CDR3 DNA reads TGTGCCAGCAGCTTCAGGGCGACGGGCACAGATACGCAGTATTTT. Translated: CASSFRATGTDTQYF.

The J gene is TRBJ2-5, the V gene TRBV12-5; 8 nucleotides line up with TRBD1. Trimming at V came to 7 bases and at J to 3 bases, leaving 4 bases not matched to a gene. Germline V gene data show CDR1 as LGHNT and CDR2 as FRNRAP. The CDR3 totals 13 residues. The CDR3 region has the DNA TGTGCTAGTGCCTCGGACAGGGAAGAGACCCAGTACTTC. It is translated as CASASDREETQYF. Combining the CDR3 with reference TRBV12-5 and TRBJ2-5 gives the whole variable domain DARVTQTPRHKVTEMGQEVTMRCQPILGHNTVFWYRQTMMQGLELLAYFRNRAPLDDSGMPKDRFSAEMPDATLATLKIQPSEPRDSAVYFCASASDREETQYFGPGTRLLVL.

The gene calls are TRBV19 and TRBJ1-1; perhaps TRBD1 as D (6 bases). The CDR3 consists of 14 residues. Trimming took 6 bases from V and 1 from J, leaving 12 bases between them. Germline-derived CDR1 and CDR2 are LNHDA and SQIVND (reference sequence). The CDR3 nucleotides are TGTGCCAGTAGACCGGGACAACGGAACACTGAAGCTTTCTTT. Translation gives CASRPGQRNTEAFF.

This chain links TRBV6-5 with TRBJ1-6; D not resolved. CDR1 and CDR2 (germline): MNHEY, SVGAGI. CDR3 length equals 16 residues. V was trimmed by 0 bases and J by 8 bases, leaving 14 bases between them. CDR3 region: CASSYSSVNIYSPLHF. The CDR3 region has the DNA TGTGCCAGCAGTTACTCGTCGGTTAATATTTATTCACCCCTCCACTTT.

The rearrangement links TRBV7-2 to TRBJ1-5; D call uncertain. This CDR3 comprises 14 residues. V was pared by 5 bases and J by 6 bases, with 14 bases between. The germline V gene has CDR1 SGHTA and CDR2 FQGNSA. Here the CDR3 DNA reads TGTGCCAGCAGCCCCAGCAGACAAATTCAGCCCCAGCATTTT. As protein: CASSPSRQIQPQHF.

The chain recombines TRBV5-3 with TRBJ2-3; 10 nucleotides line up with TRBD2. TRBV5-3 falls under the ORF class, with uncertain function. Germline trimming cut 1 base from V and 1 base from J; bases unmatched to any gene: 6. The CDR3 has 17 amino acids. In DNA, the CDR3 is TGTGCCAGAAGCTTGAAGCGGGGGGGCCCGGGCACAGATACGCAGTATTTT. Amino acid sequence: CARSLKRGGPGTDTQYF.

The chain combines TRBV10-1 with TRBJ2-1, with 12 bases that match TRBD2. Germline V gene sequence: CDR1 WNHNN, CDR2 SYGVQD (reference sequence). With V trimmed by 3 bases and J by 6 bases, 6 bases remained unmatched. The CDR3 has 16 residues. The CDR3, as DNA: TGCGCCAGCAGTGAACTACTAGCGGGGGGCCTCAATGAGCAGTTCTTC. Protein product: CASSELLAGGLNEQFF.

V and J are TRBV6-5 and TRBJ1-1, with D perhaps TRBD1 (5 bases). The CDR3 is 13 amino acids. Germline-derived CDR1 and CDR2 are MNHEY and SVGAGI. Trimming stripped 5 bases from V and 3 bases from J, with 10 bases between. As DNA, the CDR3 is TGTGCCAGCAGTCCACCGGGGCACACTGAAGCTTTCTTT. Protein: CASSPPGHTEAFF.

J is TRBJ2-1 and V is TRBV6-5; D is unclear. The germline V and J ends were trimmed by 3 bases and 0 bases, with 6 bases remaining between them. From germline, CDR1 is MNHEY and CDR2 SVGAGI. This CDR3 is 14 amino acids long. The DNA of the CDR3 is TGTGCCAGCAGTTATGGAAGCTCCTACAATGAGCAGTTCTTC. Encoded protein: CASSYGSSYNEQFF.

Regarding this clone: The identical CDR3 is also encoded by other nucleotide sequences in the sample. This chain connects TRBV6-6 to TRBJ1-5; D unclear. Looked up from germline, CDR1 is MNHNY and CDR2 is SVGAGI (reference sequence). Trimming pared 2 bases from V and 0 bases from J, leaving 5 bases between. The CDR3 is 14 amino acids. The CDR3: CASSYLDSNQPQHF. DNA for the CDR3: TGTGCCAGCAGTTACCTGGATAGCAATCAGCCCCAGCATTTT.

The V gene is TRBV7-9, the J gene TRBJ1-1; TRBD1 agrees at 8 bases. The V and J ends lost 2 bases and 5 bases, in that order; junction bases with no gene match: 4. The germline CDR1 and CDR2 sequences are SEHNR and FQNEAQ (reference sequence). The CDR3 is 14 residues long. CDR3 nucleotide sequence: TGTGCCAGCAGCTTAACAGGGGGTAAAACTGAAGCTTTCTTT. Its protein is CASSLTGGKTEAFF.